Below, 8 T cell receptor beta chains from the same sample are listed, as sequenced in a study of blood T cell repertoires in COVID-19. Here immunoSEQ multiplex PCR was the method, and the copy in TCRdb shows in-frame clones only, minus some. The sample carries roughly 88,000 clones, approximately 88% recorded once. Sample: peripheral blood. Receptors were obtained from a woman aged 55-69 years with COVID-19, enrolled during active disease.

Here the CDR3 reads CASSYRAGNTIYF. DNA for the CDR3: TGTGCCAGCAGTTACAGAGCTGGAAACACCATATATTTT. The chain carries TRBV2 and TRBJ1-3; the D is unclear. V was clipped by 5 bases and J by 2 bases, with 7 bases between them. The CDR3 sequence is 13 residues long. The germline V gene encodes CDR1 SNHLY and CDR2 FYNNEI.

There are a few counts of this clone. The chain combines TRBV12-3 or TRBV12-4 with TRBJ1-1; D gene ambiguous. This CDR3 is built from 13 residues. V was trimmed by 5 bases and J by 0 bases, leaving 7 bases between them. CDR3 sequence: CASSKNMNTEAFF. The CDR3 nucleotides read TGTGCCAGCAGTAAAAATATGAACACTGAAGCTTTCTTT.

The chain uses TRBV7-8 and TRBJ1-2; D is unclear. V was cut by 1 base and J by 3 bases, with 6 bases left in between. The germline V gene encodes CDR1 SGHVS and CDR2 FQNEAQ. The length of the CDR3 is 13 residues. The CDR3 loop reads CASSLDIDYGYTF. DNA of the CDR3: TGTGCCAGCAGCTTAGACATTGACTATGGCTACACCTTC.

The chain is built from TRBV18 and TRBJ1-2, with D maybe TRBD1 (6 bases). The CDR3 contains 16 residues. From germline, CDR1 is KGHSH and CDR2 LQKENI. Trimming took 3 bases from V and 4 from J, leaving 18 bases between them. The chain's CDR3 is CASSPFVEQGSYGYTF. The CDR3 region has the DNA TGTGCCAGCTCACCTTTCGTAGAACAGGGTAGCTATGGCTACACCTTC.

The V and J genes are TRBV4-1 and TRBJ2-2, with D possibly being TRBD1 (6 bases). Between the trimmed V and J ends, which lost 4 bases and 7 bases, there was a span of 16 bases. The CDR3 contains 15 residues. CDR1 is MGHRA and CDR2 is YSYEKL in the germline V gene. The CDR3 region is CASSLQGRSFGELFF. The CDR3 nucleotides read TGCGCCAGCAGCCTACAGGGACGAAGCTTCGGGGAGCTGTTTTTT.

In its sample, this clone was seen once. The rearrangement joins TRBV5-1 to TRBJ2-7; 16 nucleotides line up with TRBD2. Germline assignment: CDR1 SGHRS and CDR2 YFSETQ. V lost 3 bases and J lost 4; bases outside the gene matches: 10. This CDR3 is 18 amino acids long. CDR3 amino acids: CASSWRAGTSGGDYEQYF. CDR3 bases: TGCGCCAGCAGCTGGAGAGCCGGGACTAGCGGGGGGGATTACGAGCAGTACTTC.

The chain recombines TRBV5-1 with TRBJ2-3; TRBD2 might be the D (5 bases). This CDR3 is built from 15 residues. Germline CDR1 and CDR2: SGHRS and YFSETQ. Trimming pared 2 bases from V and 1 base from J, leaving 11 bases between. For the CDR3, the DNA is TGCGCCAGCAGCTTTGTTGGACTCGGCACAGATACGCAGTATTTT. Translating it yields CASSFVGLGTDTQYF.

J is TRBJ1-5 and V is TRBV6-2 or TRBV6-3; TRBD1 aligns across 8 bases. CDR1 and CDR2 from the germline V gene are MNHEY and SVGEGT. V shed 5 bases and J 6 bases; nucleotides not matched to a gene: 0. The CDR3 consists of 12 residues. CDR3 DNA: TGTGCCAGCAGTACAGGGGGTCAGCCCCAGCATTTT. This gives the protein CASSTGGQPQHF.